This T cell receptor beta chain derives from a study of T cell clonotyping in hematopoietic cell transplantation. Overall study context: Recipient samples before transplant were obtained post-cytoreduction. Study conclusions and caveats: Higher Inverse Simpson Index values in graft donor and pretransplant recipient predicted broader posttransplant TCR diversity. Few recipient clonotypes overlapped donors; over 95% were de novo at given depth. Recipient TCR diversity dropped after transplant; expanded clonotypes rose from day 30 to 180.

Profiled with immunoSEQ multiplex PCR; TCRdb holds only in-frame clones, not every one. This sample yields 29,000 or so clones, of which over 65% are seen a single time; 6% to 8% belongs to the top ten. A remark on this clone: No antigen is known for it.

Time point indicated: recipient sample about 28 days before transplant, after cytoreduction. CDR1 and CDR2 from the germline V gene are SNHLY and FYNNEI. V shed 8 bases and J 3 bases; nucleotides not matched to a gene: 7. There are 15 residues in the CDR3. The clonotype comes from a woman under 40 with chronic myeloid leukemia. Some clones in this sample may be carry-over from other donors' samples. Sample: peripheral blood mononuclear cells, taken before stem cell transplant. This chain uses TRBV2 with TRBJ2-2, with 9 bases identical to TRBD2. In DNA, the CDR3 is TGTGCCAGCGGAAGCGGGGGGCGGGACACCGGGGAGCTGTTTTTT. Residues: CASGSGGRDTGELFF.